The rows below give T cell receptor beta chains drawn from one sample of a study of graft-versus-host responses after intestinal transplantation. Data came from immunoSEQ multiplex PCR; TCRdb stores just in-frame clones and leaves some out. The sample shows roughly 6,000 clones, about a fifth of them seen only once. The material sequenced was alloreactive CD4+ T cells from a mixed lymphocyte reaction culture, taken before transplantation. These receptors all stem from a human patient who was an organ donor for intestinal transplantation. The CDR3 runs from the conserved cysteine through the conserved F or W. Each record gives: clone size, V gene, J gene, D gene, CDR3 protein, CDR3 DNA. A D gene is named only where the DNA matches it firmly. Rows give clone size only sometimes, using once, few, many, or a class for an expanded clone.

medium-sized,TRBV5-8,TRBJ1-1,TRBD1,CASSLGPTGKAFF,TGTGCCAGCAGCTTGGGACCGACAGGGAAAGCTTTCTTT
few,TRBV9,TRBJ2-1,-,CASTWGTGSYNEQFF,TGTGCCAGCACTTGGGGGACTGGCTCCTACAATGAGCAGTTCTTC
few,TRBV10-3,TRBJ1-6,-,CAISESMGRGTYYNSPLHF,TGTGCCATCAGTGAGTCGATGGGGAGGGGAACCTACTATAATTCACCCCTCCACTTT
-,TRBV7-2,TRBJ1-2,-,CASSLARENYGYTF,TGTGCCAGCAGCTTAGCCCGGGAAAACTATGGCTACACCTTC
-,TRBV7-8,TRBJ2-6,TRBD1,CASSLGTGYLGANVLTF,TGTGCCAGCAGCTTGGGGACAGGGTACCTTGGGGCCAACGTCCTGACTTTC
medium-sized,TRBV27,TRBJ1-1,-,CASSRGLLNTEAFF,TGTGCCAGCAGCCGGGGACTCCTAAACACTGAAGCTTTCTTT
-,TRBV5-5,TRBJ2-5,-,CASSLSGQETQYF,TGTGCCAGCAGCTTGAGTGGGCAAGAGACCCAGTACTTC
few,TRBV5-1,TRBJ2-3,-,CASSLLVAGTDTQYF,TGCGCCAGCAGCTTGTTGGTAGCGGGCACAGATACGCAGTATTTT
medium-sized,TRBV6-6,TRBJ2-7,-,CASSYSSSGAFYEQYF,TGTGCCAGCAGTTACTCGTCGTCGGGGGCTTTCTACGAGCAGTACTTC
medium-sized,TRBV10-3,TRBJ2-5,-,CAISETRETQYF,TGTGCCATCAGTGAGACCCGGGAGACCCAGTACTTC
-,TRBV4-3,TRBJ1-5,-,CASTQDGRENQPQHF,TGCGCCAGCACCCAAGATGGCCGGGAGAATCAGCCCCAGCATTTT
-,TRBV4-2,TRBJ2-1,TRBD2,CASSQEYSGGAYNEQFF,TGTGCCAGCAGCCAAGAGTATAGCGGGGGGGCCTACAATGAGCAGTTCTTC
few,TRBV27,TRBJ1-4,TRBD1,CASSLQGANEKLFF,TGTGCCAGCAGTTTACAGGGGGCTAATGAAAAACTGTTTTTT
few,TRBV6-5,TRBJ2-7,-,CASSYQQVGWEQYF,TGTGCCAGCAGTTACCAACAGGTGGGATGGGAGCAGTACTTC
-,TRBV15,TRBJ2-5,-,CATSRLQGGEETQYF,TGTGCCACCAGCAGATTACAGGGCGGGGAAGAGACCCAGTACTTC
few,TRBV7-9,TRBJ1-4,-,CASSPLRTAPEKLFF,TGTGCCAGCAGCCCCCTACGGACAGCCCCTGAAAAACTGTTTTTT
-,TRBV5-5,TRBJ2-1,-,CASSLQVLPGNEQFF,TGTGCCAGCAGCCTGCAGGTTCTACCGGGGAATGAGCAGTTCTTC
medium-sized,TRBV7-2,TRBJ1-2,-,CASSLRTGPENGYTF,TGTGCCAGCAGCTTGCGGACGGGCCCCGAGAATGGCTACACCTTC
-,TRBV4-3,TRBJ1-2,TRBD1,CASSPMTGDYGYTF,TGCGCCAGCAGCCCAATGACAGGGGACTATGGCTACACCTTC
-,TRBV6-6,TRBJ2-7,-,CASSHRRDEQYF,TGTGCCAGCAGTCACCGAAGGGACGAGCAGTACTTC
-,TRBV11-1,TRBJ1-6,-,CASSLVGGGSPLHF,TGTGCCAGCAGCTTAGTCGGGGGTGGATCACCCCTCCACTTT
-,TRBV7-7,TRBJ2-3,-,CASSDLVRSDTQYF,TGTGCTAGCAGTGACCTAGTGAGGTCAGATACGCAGTATTTT
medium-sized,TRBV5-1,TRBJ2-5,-,CASSLGLLRETQYF,TGCGCCAGCAGCTTAGGGCTCTTGCGGGAGACCCAGTACTTC
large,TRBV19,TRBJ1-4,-,CASIRTVATNEKLFF,TGTGCCAGTATACGGACAGTTGCAACTAATGAAAAACTGTTTTTT
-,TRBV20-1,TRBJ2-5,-,CSARRPETQYF,TGCAGTGCCCGGCGGCCCGAGACCCAGTACTTC
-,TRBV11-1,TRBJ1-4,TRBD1,CASSQGQGGEKLFF,TGTGCCAGCAGCCAGGGACAGGGGGGTGAAAAACTGTTTTTT
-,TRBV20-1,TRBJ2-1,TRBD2,CGLAGNNEQFF,TGCGGACTAGCGGGGAACAATGAGCAGTTCTTC
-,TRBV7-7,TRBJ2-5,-,CASSLDRGETQYF,TGTGCTAGCAGCTTAGATCGGGGCGAGACCCAGTACTTC
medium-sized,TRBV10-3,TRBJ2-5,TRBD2,CAISGLAGGQETQYF,TGTGCCATCAGTGGACTAGCGGGGGGGCAAGAGACCCAGTACTTC
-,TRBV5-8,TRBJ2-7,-,CASSRGLVGNEQYF,TGCGCCAGCAGCCGGGGACTTGTAGGGAACGAGCAGTACTTC
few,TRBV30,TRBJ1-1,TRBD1,CAWSRQGSTEAFF,TGTGCCTGGAGTCGACAGGGGAGCACTGAAGCTTTCTTT
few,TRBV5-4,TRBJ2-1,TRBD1,CASSRLGQGPYNEQFF,TGTGCCAGCAGCCGATTAGGACAGGGGCCCTACAATGAGCAGTTCTTC
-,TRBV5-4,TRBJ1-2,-,CASSLEGRVGYTF,TGTGCCAGCAGCTTGGAGGGAAGGGTTGGCTACACCTTC
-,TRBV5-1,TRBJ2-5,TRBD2,CASSWTASGGAETQYF,TGCGCCAGCAGCTGGACCGCTAGCGGGGGGGCGGAGACCCAGTACTTC
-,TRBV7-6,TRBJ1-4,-,CASSLGSFNEKLFF,TGTGCCAGCAGCTTAGGCAGCTTTAATGAAAAACTGTTTTTT
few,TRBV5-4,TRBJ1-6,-,CASSLSGLPSSPLHF,TGTGCCAGCAGCTTGTCTGGACTCCCCTCTTCACCCCTCCACTTT
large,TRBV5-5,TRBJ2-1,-,CASSLLLGDYNEQFF,TGTGCCAGCAGCTTGTTGCTCGGCGACTACAATGAGCAGTTCTTC
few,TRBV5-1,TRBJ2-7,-,CASSLRTAPYEQYF,TGCGCCAGCAGCCTCCGGACTGCACCCTACGAGCAGTACTTC
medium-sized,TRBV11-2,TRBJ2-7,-,CASSLEGLYEQYF,TGTGCCAGCAGCTTAGAGGGTCTGTACGAGCAGTACTTC
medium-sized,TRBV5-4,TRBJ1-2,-,CASSLVPDAPDPGYTF,TGTGCCAGCAGCTTGGTTCCCGACGCGCCAGATCCGGGCTACACCTTC
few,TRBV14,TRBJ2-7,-,CASSQGVAGPYEQYF,TGTGCCAGCAGCCAAGGGGTGGCAGGGCCCTACGAGCAGTACTTC
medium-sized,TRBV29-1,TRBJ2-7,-,CSVVTAYEQYF,TGCAGCGTTGTTACGGCCTACGAGCAGTACTTC
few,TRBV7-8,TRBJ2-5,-,CASSFLAQETQYF,TGTGCCAGCAGCTTTTTAGCCCAAGAGACCCAGTACTTC
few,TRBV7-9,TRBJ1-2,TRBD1,CASSPGTGVNYGYTF,TGCGCCAGCAGCCCCGGGACAGGGGTCAACTATGGCTACACCTTC
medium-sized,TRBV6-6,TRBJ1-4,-,CASSRGEGTGEKLFF,TGTGCCAGCAGTAGGGGGGAGGGGACTGGTGAAAAACTGTTTTTT
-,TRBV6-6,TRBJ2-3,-,CASSFGQTSTDTQYF,TGTGCCAGCAGCTTCGGACAGACTAGCACAGATACGCAGTATTTT
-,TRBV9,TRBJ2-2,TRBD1,CASSVFSGGFGELFF,TGTGCCAGCAGCGTATTTTCAGGGGGCTTCGGGGAGCTGTTTTTT
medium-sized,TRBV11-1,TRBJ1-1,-,CASSLGRGAIEAFF,TGTGCCAGCAGCTTAGGAAGGGGGGCCATTGAAGCTTTCTTT
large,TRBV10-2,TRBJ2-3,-,CASSESTGYTDTQYF,TGCGCCAGCAGTGAGTCGACGGGATACACAGATACGCAGTATTTT
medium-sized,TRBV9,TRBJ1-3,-,CASSVDQGPGNTIYF,TGTGCCAGCAGCGTGGACCAGGGGCCTGGAAACACCATATATTTT
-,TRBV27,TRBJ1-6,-,CASSLGTNNSPLHF,TGTGCCAGCAGTTTAGGGACAAATAATTCACCCCTCCACTTT
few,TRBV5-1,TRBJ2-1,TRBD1,CASSLPPHRTGRKEGEQFF,TGCGCCAGCAGCTTGCCACCACACCGGACAGGGCGGAAGGAGGGTGAGCAGTTCTTC
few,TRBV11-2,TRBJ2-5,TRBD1,CASSLTGTLETQYF,TGTGCCAGCAGCCTGACAGGGACCCTAGAGACCCAGTACTTC